This T cell receptor beta chain was identified in a study of blood T cell dynamics during melanoma immunotherapy. For sorted CD8+ subsets, all extracted DNA was loaded. Only in-frame clones appear in the TCRdb table, and some are missing; sequencing was by immunoSEQ multiplex PCR. This table holds about 1,300 clones, almost 90% found once. Time point denoted: pre-treatment baseline. Trimming cost V 4 bases and J 15 bases; bases outside gene matches: 4. Germline CDR1 is MNHEY and CDR2 is SMNVEV (reference sequence). This CDR3 contains 13 residues. The chain uses TRBV27 and TRBJ2-1; TRBD2 agrees at 15 bases. The specimen comprised effector memory CD8+ T cells from blood, sampled from a patient treated with checkpoint blockade. The sequence derives from a human donor with melanoma. The DNA of the CDR3 is TGTGCCAGCAGTTCGGGACTAGCGGGAGGTGTGTTCTTC. Protein: CASSSGLAGGVFF.